This T cell receptor beta chain was recorded in a study of T cell responses to AZD1222 COVID-19 vaccine. Notes on the study in general: None of the repertoires were sampled until the peak T cell response had passed. When two AZD1222 doses had been given, Spike-specific TCR breadth and depth rose.

CDR1 and CDR2 from the germline V gene are MNHEY and SVGAGI. The CDR3 extends over 14 amino acids. The V end lost 6 bases, the J end lost 0 bases, and 12 bases lay between the germline ends. In the case of this clone: Its specificity is unknown.

Method: immunoSEQ multiplex PCR; TCRdb's copy keeps in-frame clones and lacks some. In the table there are about 130,000 clones, more than 80% of which are singletons. The sample was peripheral blood, taken on day 0 of AZD1222 vaccination. The TCR comes from an adult in good health. The chain couples TRBV6-5 to TRBJ2-7; D may be TRBD1 (6 bases). The DNA for the CDR3 is TGTGCCAGCAGGCGGAACAGGGACTCCTACGAGCAGTACTTC. Protein product: CASRRNRDSYEQYF.